This paragraph reports one TCR beta chain. What it binds is not known. These data belong to a study of OX40 agonist ivuxolimab in advanced cancers. At the level of the study: Ivuxolimab was administered intravenously to patients at 0.01 to 10 mg/kg every 2 weeks. Patients with hepatocellular carcinoma, melanoma, renal cell or head and neck cancer made up the dose-escalation patients. The study's findings and limits: Clones of CD4+ and CD8+ blood T cells grew by week 6 at doses of 0.1 to 3.0 mg/kg.

This CDR3 comprises 13 residues. The V end was cut by 4 bases, the J end by 0 bases, with 6 bases between. The germline V gene encodes CDR1 MNHEY and CDR2 SVGAGI. This table comes from immunoSEQ multiplex PCR, and its TCRdb copy is limited to in-frame clones, with some not included. The table lists around 70,000 clones, about 90% of them singletons. The source material was CD4+ or CD8+ T cells sorted from blood, sampled in a trial of the OX40 agonist ivuxolimab. This sequence originates from an adult with an advanced solid tumor such as melanoma, head and neck, liver or kidney cancer. The J gene is TRBJ1-1, the V gene TRBV6-5; no clear D. The CDR3 nucleotides are TGTGCCAGCAGTTTGGGCTTGAACACTGAAGCTTTCTTT. As protein: CASSLGLNTEAFF.